A single sample gave rise to the 29 T cell receptor beta chains below, sequenced in a study of cytomegalovirus exposure and HLA in healthy donors. The PCR employed 60 Vbeta primers together with 13 Jbeta primers. Sequenced by immunoSEQ multiplex PCR; TCRdb stores in-frame clones only, minus some. The profile shows 150,000 to 200,000 clones, approximately 72% of them singletons. Source material: PBMCs. These receptors came from a man in his forties in good health and CMV-seropositive.

The chain joins TRBV7-9 to TRBJ1-1; D ambiguous. CDR3 length equals 14 residues. CDR1 is SEHNR and CDR2 is FQNEAQ in the germline V gene (reference sequence). Trimming shortened V by 6 bases and J by 1 base, and 12 bases separated the two germline ends. This CDR3 is CASRPLRENTEAFF. Written as DNA, the CDR3 is TGTGCCAGCAGGCCACTTCGGGAGAACACTGAAGCTTTCTTT. Looking up the rest from reference TRBV7-9 and TRBJ1-1 gives the full variable domain: DTGVSQNPRHKITKRGQNVTFRCDPISEHNRLYWYRQTLGQGPEFLTYFQNEAQLEKSRLLSDRFSAERPKGSFSTLEIQRTEQGDSAMYLCASRPLRENTEAFFGQGTRLTVV.

This rearrangement joins TRBV5-1 to TRBJ2-3; 9 bases align to TRBD1. The CDR3 totals 13 residues. Germline CDR1 and CDR2: SGHRS and YFSETQ. Trimming cost V 4 bases and J 7 bases; bases outside gene matches: 4. CDR3 sequence: CASSGQGTNTQYF. In DNA form, the CDR3 reads TGCGCCAGCAGCGGACAGGGGACTAATACGCAGTATTTT.

This chain connects TRBV4-1 to TRBJ2-7, with a possible D match to TRBD2 (6 bases). The germline V gene has CDR1 MGHRA and CDR2 YSYEKL. Trimming removed 0 bases at V and 3 bases at J, with 12 bases between. The CDR3 consists of 15 residues. CDR3 protein: CASSQDSGRDYEQYF. CDR3 nucleotide sequence: TGCGCCAGCAGCCAAGATAGCGGCAGGGACTACGAGCAGTACTTC.

This clone came up a few times. The chain recombines TRBV5-8 with TRBJ2-1, with TRBD2 matching 9 bases. This CDR3 spans 16 amino acids. The ends lost 0 bases at V and 6 bases at J; junction bases unmatched: 7. CDR1 and CDR2 from the germline V gene are SGHTS and YDEGEE. The CDR3 region has the DNA TGTGCCAGCAGCTTGGGGCGGCTAGCGGGGTTCAATGAGCAGTTCTTC. Protein product: CASSLGRLAGFNEQFF.

This clone has only one observation. V and J are TRBV10-3 and TRBJ2-3; TRBD2 agrees at 9 bases. The germline CDR1 and CDR2 sequences are ENHRY and SYGVKD. This CDR3 contains 16 residues. The J segment lost 5 bases and the V segment lost 8 bases, leaving 14 bases of the junction unmatched. CDR3 nucleotides: TGTGCCATCCAGAAGGCCCTAGCTAGCGGGGAAGATACGCAGTATTTT. Translating gives CAIQKALASGEDTQYF.

CDR3 sequence: CASRTVAGGRVGELFF. In nucleotides, the CDR3 is TGTGCCAGCAGAACCGTAGCGGGGGGGCGGGTCGGGGAGCTGTTTTTT. V and J are TRBV6-6 and TRBJ2-2, with 11 bases identical to TRBD2. Trimming cost V 6 bases and J 7 bases; bases outside gene matches: 10. The CDR3 has 16 residues. Germline V gene data show CDR1 as MNHNY and CDR2 as SVGAGI (reference sequence).

The CDR3 protein is CASSQGRGAYEQYF. The CDR3 DNA reads TGTGCCAGCAGCCAAGGGCGGGGAGCCTACGAGCAGTACTTC. The chain uses TRBV4-2 and TRBJ2-7; D is perhaps TRBD2 (6 bases). Looked up from germline, CDR1 is LGHNA and CDR2 is YNFKEQ. The CDR3 consists of 14 residues. Trimming took 1 base from V and 2 from J, leaving 9 bases between them.

The rearrangement uses TRBV13 and TRBJ1-1, with D hard to call. With 6 bases removed from V and 3 bases from J, the gap between germline ends came to 14 bases. Germline CDR1 is PRHDT and CDR2 is FYEKMQ (reference sequence). This CDR3 spans 14 amino acids. CDR3 coding DNA: TGTGCCAGCAGTCCGACCCCGGGAGACACTGAAGCTTTCTTT. It codes for CASSPTPGDTEAFF.

The chain uses TRBV21-1 and TRBJ1-2; no DNA check was done on the table's D call, TRBD1. TRBV21-1 is recorded as a pseudogene. CDR3 length: 15 residues. The CDR3, as DNA: TGTGCCAGCAGCAAACTCGACACCAGAGACTATGGCTACACCTTC. Amino acid sequence: CASSKLDTRDYGYTF.

The count of this clone is one. J is TRBJ2-3 and V is TRBV7-9; 10 bases line up with TRBD2. Germline V gene sequence: CDR1 SEHNR, CDR2 FQNEAQ (reference sequence). The CDR3 consists of 19 residues. V was pared by 2 bases and J by 0 bases, with 11 bases of the junction left unmatched. CDR3 sequence reads: CASSLSGGGRFTSTDTQYF. In nucleotides, the CDR3 is TGTGCCAGCAGCTTAAGCGGGGGGGGCCGTTTCACTAGCACAGATACGCAGTATTTT.

This clone was found a few times. The chain recombines TRBV5-1 with TRBJ2-7; 9 nucleotides line up with TRBD1. Germline-derived CDR1 and CDR2 are SGHRS and YFSETQ. V lost 0 bases, J lost 7 bases, and 5 bases stayed unmatched. The CDR3 covers 14 residues. In DNA, the CDR3 is TGCGCCAGCAGCTTGGGCGGGACAGGGAGTGAGCAGTACTTC. Amino acid sequence: CASSLGGTGSEQYF.

For the CDR3, the DNA is TGCGCCAGCAGCGAAACGGAAGGGAGCACTGAAGCTTTCTTT. Translating it yields CASSETEGSTEAFF. The rearrangement uses TRBV4-1 and TRBJ1-1; D is unresolved. CDR3 length equals 14 residues. V was cut by 5 bases and J by 4 bases, with 14 bases left in between. The germline V gene has CDR1 MGHRA and CDR2 YSYEKL.

The gene calls are TRBV30 and TRBJ1-1, with 7 nucleotides matching TRBD1. V dropped 0 bases and J dropped 9; count of bases not matched to a gene: 4. CDR1 and CDR2 (germline): GTSNPN, SVGIG (reference sequence). There are 12 residues in the CDR3. The CDR3 DNA follows: TGTGCCTGGAGTGTACAAAGGGGGCAAGCTTTCTTT. Its translation: CAWSVQRGQAFF.

This clone was observed once. The chain has TRBV5-6 and TRBJ2-5, with TRBD1 matching 9 bases. J was trimmed by 0 bases and V by 6 bases; bases with no gene match: 6. There are 15 residues in the CDR3. Germline values: CDR1 SGHDT, CDR2 YYEEEE. As DNA, the CDR3 is TGTGCCAGCACCCCGACAGGGGGGGACCAAGAGACCCAGTACTTC. The encoded protein is CASTPTGGDQETQYF.

This clone occurred a few times. J is TRBJ2-7 and V is TRBV6-5; maybe TRBD1 (5 bases). The CDR3 contains 13 residues. V shed 6 bases and J shed 2 bases, with 11 bases lying between them. Germline loops: CDR1 MNHEY, CDR2 SVGAGI. The CDR3 coding sequence is TGTGCCAGCAGCCCTCTAGGGGCCTACGAGCAGTACTTC. This encodes CASSPLGAYEQYF.

In DNA form, the CDR3 reads TGCGCCAGCAGCCACCGCCGGGACAGGGGGTTTTTTGAAAAACTGTTTTTT. Its protein product is CASSHRRDRGFFEKLFF. The chain employs TRBV4-3 and TRBJ1-4; 11 bases map to TRBD1. Trimming cost V 3 bases and J 7 bases; bases outside gene matches: 10. Per the germline V gene, CDR1 is LGHNA and CDR2 is YSLEER. This CDR3 region has 17 residues.

Only a few counts were recorded for this clone. V and J are TRBV4-2 and TRBJ1-1, with D possibly being TRBD1 (5 bases). Looked up from germline, CDR1 is LGHNA and CDR2 is YNFKEQ. The germline V and J ends were trimmed by 4 bases and 1 base, with 10 bases remaining between them. This CDR3 contains 14 residues. The CDR3 loop reads CASSLQVQNTEAFF. The DNA of the CDR3 is TGTGCCAGCAGCCTACAGGTCCAGAACACTGAAGCTTTCTTT.

V is TRBV27 and J is TRBJ1-2, with D maybe TRBD1 (6 bases). V dropped 5 bases and J dropped 4 bases, with 11 bases sitting between them. Germline assignment: CDR1 MNHEY and CDR2 SMNVEV (reference sequence). This CDR3 has 13 amino acids. CDR3 sequence (DNA): TGTGCCAGCAGTCCGGACAGACGCTATGGCTACACCTTC. Protein sequence: CASSPDRRYGYTF.

The chain combines TRBV6-6 with TRBJ1-1; a possible D gene is TRBD1 (6 bases). Germline V gene sequence: CDR1 MNHNY, CDR2 SVGAGI (reference sequence). V was shortened by 6 bases and J by 3 bases, with 17 bases between the two germline ends. The CDR3 extends over 15 amino acids. CDR3 DNA sequence: TGTGCCAGCAGCCCCAGGGGCACGTGGCACACTGAAGCTTTCTTT. Translating it yields CASSPRGTWHTEAFF.

The CDR3 DNA sequence: TGTGCCAGCAGCCCGAGTGGTAGGACAGGTGGCTACACCTTC. Translating gives CASSPSGRTGGYTF. This chain connects TRBV9 to TRBJ1-2; 7 bases agree with TRBD1. The germline V gene encodes CDR1 SGDLS and CDR2 YYNGEE. This CDR3 contains 14 residues. The trim removed 4 bases at V and 7 bases at J, leaving 10 bases unmatched.

In its sample, this clone was seen a few times. The chain carries TRBV14 and TRBJ1-2; TRBD1 might be the D (6 bases). The V and J ends lost 2 bases and 8 bases respectively, with 12 bases between them. This CDR3 has 13 amino acids. Germline V CDR1 and CDR2: SGHDN, FVKESK. The CDR3 nucleotides are TGTGCCAGCAGCCAAACGAGACAGGAAGGCTACACCTTC. Translation: CASSQTRQEGYTF. Filled out from reference TRBV14 and TRBJ1-2, the complete variable domain reads EAGVTQFPSHSVIEKGQTVTLRCDPISGHDNLYWYRRVMGKEIKFLLHFVKESKQDESGMPNNRFLAERTGGTYSTLKVQPAELEDSGVYFCASSQTRQEGYTFGSGTRLTVV.

The chain couples TRBV2 to TRBJ2-5; the match to TRBD2 covers 13 bases. The length of the CDR3 is 17 residues. Germline V gives CDR1 SNHLY, CDR2 FYNNEI. V gave up 6 bases and J gave up 5 bases; unmatched junction bases: 12. As DNA, the CDR3 is TGTGCCAGCAGGGATACTAGCGGGGGGGCCGTTGGGGAGACCCAGTACTTC. Its protein product is CASRDTSGGAVGETQYF.

This clone was seen once. The CDR3 spells CASSLGLASDTQYF. CDR3 nucleotides: TGTGCCAGCAGCCTGGGACTAGCATCAGATACGCAGTATTTT. V gene TRBV5-6 combines with J gene TRBJ2-3; 9 bases line up with TRBD2. The CDR3 consists of 14 residues. Germline assignment: CDR1 SGHDT and CDR2 YYEEEE. V was clipped by 4 bases and J by 4 bases; unmatched bases: 4.

The chain couples TRBV2 to TRBJ1-2, with a tentative D call TRBD1 (6 bases). Germline V gene data show CDR1 as SNHLY and CDR2 as FYNNEI. V was clipped by 0 bases and J by 8 bases, with 13 bases between them. This CDR3 is built from 14 residues. The CDR3 sequence: CASSEAGGAGGYTF. CDR3 DNA: TGTGCCAGCAGTGAAGCGGGGGGGGCGGGCGGCTACACCTTC. Variable domain in full (rest from reference TRBV2 and TRBJ1-2): EPEVTQTPSHQVTQMGQEVILRCVPISNHLYFYWYRQILGQKVEFLVSFYNNEISEKSEIFDDQFSVERPDGSNFTLKIRSTKLEDSAMYFCASSEAGGAGGYTFGSGTRLTVV.

The table lists this clone with a few counts. V gene TRBV5-1 combines with J gene TRBJ1-1, with D possibly TRBD1 on 5 matching bases. The CDR3 has 14 amino acids. Germline V gives CDR1 SGHRS, CDR2 YFSETQ. The V gene lost 6 bases and the J gene lost 6 bases, with 18 bases spanning the gap. The CDR3 region is CASKQGLVNPEAFF. The CDR3, as DNA: TGCGCCAGCAAGCAGGGATTGGTAAATCCTGAAGCTTTCTTT.

Points on this clone: Compared with germline, one end of the junction differs, possibly owing to a read error. V gene TRBV7-9 combines with J gene TRBJ2-7, with TRBD1 matching 9 bases. The CDR3 has 16 amino acids. Per the germline V gene, CDR1 is SEHNR and CDR2 is FQNEAQ (reference sequence). CDR3 sequence: CSSSLGAEGQGYEQYF. As DNA, the CDR3 is TGTTCCAGCAGCTTAGGGGCTGAGGGACAGGGCTACGAGCAGTACTTC. The whole variable domain, filled in from reference TRBV7-9 and TRBJ2-7, reads DTGVSQNPRHKITKRGQNVTFRCDPISEHNRLYWYRQTLGQGPEFLTYFQNEAQLEKSRLLSDRFSAERPKGSFSTLEIQRTEQGDSAMYLCSSSLGAEGQGYEQYFGPGTRLTVT.

V usage is TRBV7-9 and J usage is TRBJ1-2, with 9 nucleotides matching TRBD1. Germline lookup yields CDR1 SEHNR and CDR2 FQNEAQ (reference sequence). There are 18 residues in the CDR3. Unmatched junction bases numbered 12, after V lost 1 base and J lost 3 bases. CDR3 nucleotides: TGTGCCAGCAGCTTAGGGTCCCCCGGGACAGGGACGCACTATGGCTACACCTTC. Translating it yields CASSLGSPGTGTHYGYTF.

The chain links TRBV5-1 to TRBJ1-6; 8 bases agree with TRBD1. Trimming at V came to 3 bases and at J to 7 bases, leaving 3 bases not matched to a gene. Germline CDR1 is SGHRS and CDR2 is YFSETQ. CDR3 size: 14 residues. The CDR3 loop reads CASSSRGRNSPLHF. The CDR3 coding sequence is TGCGCCAGCAGCTCCAGGGGGCGGAATTCACCCCTCCACTTT.

This chain joins TRBV7-9 and TRBJ1-6, with 8 bases lining up with TRBD1. CDR3 size: 15 residues. The V segment lost 3 bases and the J segment 6 bases; nucleotides outside the gene matches: 4. Germline V gene data show CDR1 as SEHNR and CDR2 as FQNEAQ (reference sequence). CDR3 loop: CASSFPGQANSPLHF. CDR3 DNA: TGTGCCAGCAGCTTTCCGGGACAGGCTAATTCACCCCTCCACTTT.